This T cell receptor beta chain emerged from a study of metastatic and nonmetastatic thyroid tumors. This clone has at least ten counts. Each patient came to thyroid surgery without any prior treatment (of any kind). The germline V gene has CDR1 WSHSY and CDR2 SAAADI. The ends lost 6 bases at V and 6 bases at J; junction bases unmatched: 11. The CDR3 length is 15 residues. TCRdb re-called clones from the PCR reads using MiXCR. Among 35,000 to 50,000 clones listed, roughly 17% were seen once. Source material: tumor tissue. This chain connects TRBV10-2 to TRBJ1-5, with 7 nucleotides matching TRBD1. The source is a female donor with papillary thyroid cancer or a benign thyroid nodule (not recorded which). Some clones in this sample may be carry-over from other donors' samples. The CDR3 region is CASRVGGATSQPQHF. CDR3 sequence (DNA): TGCGCCAGCAGAGTAGGGGGCGCGACTAGTCAGCCCCAGCATTTT.